A single sample is the source of the 29 T cell receptor beta chains below, sequenced in a study of cytomegalovirus exposure and HLA in healthy donors. Primers for the PCR totalled 60 Vbeta and 13 Jbeta. TCRdb keeps only in-frame clones here, not all; method: immunoSEQ multiplex PCR. This sample yields over 150,000 clones, of which 82% are seen a single time; about 1.6% belongs to the top ten. What was sequenced was PBMCs. All receptors come from a girl aged 10 to 17 in good health and CMV-seropositive.

The chain couples TRBV29-1 to TRBJ1-1; 8 positions match TRBD1. Germline V gene data show CDR1 as SQVTM and CDR2 as ANQGSEA. The trim removed 6 bases at V and 5 bases at J, leaving 8 bases unmatched. The length of the CDR3 is 13 residues. The CDR3: CSVPGQGWTEAFF. The CDR3 coding sequence is TGCAGCGTCCCAGGACAGGGATGGACTGAAGCTTTCTTT.

The gene calls are TRBV5-6 and TRBJ1-1; TRBD1 is a possible D gene (6 bases). The CDR3 consists of 15 residues. Deletions cut 0 bases from V and 1 base from J, with 10 bases between. Looked up from germline, CDR1 is SGHDT and CDR2 is YYEEEE. The CDR3 spells CASSLDGGKNTEAFF. CDR3 bases: TGTGCCAGCAGCTTGGATGGGGGCAAGAACACTGAAGCTTTCTTT.

The chain combines TRBV7-2 with TRBJ1-2, with D unclear. The V end lost 2 bases, the J end lost 3 bases, and 19 bases lay between the germline ends. This CDR3 has 17 residues. Germline V gene lookup returns CDR1 SGHTA and CDR2 FQGNSA. The CDR3: CASSLMVSTLDYYGYTF. Here the CDR3 DNA reads TGTGCCAGCAGCTTAATGGTCTCGACACTTGATTACTATGGCTACACCTTC.

This rearrangement joins TRBV5-1 to TRBJ2-1; 13 bases fit TRBD2. The CDR3 length is 16 residues. CDR1 is SGHRS and CDR2 is YFSETQ in the germline V gene. With V trimmed by 4 bases and J by 2 bases, 3 bases remained unmatched. The CDR3 region is CASSPGLAGTYNEQFF. The CDR3 DNA reads as TGCGCCAGCAGCCCGGGACTAGCGGGAACCTACAATGAGCAGTTCTTC.

This clone was recorded a few times. The chain has TRBV28 and TRBJ2-4; 7 nucleotides match TRBD2. This CDR3 contains 16 residues. The V gene end was trimmed by 3 bases and the J gene end by 7 bases; junction bases not matched to a gene: 12. CDR1 and CDR2 from the germline V gene are MDHEN and SYDVKM. CDR3 in amino acids: CASSFKPRGEENIQYF. CDR3 in DNA: TGTGCCAGCAGTTTTAAACCCCGGGGGGAGGAGAACATTCAGTACTTC.

The chain uses TRBV11-2 and TRBJ1-4; 7 positions agree with TRBD1. The V gene end was trimmed by 3 bases and the J gene end by 0 bases; junction bases not matched to a gene: 4. Looked up from germline, CDR1 is SGHAT and CDR2 is FQNNGV. The CDR3 totals 16 residues. The CDR3 bases are TGTGCCAGCAGCTTCCGACAGGGCTCAACTAATGAAAAACTGTTTTTT. This translates into CASSFRQGSTNEKLFF. The full variable domain, its missing parts supplied by reference TRBV11-2 and TRBJ1-4, is EAGVAQSPRYKIIEKRQSVAFWCNPISGHATLYWYQQILGQGPKLLIQFQNNGVVDDSQLPKDRFSAERLKGVDSTLKIQPAKLEDSAVYLCASSFRQGSTNEKLFFGSGTQLSVL.

The chain is built from TRBV5-8 and TRBJ2-6; 7 positions agree with TRBD2. Per the germline V gene, CDR1 is SGHTS and CDR2 is YDEGEE. Unmatched junction bases numbered 3, after V lost 2 bases and J lost 1 base. The CDR3 is 16 residues long. The CDR3 DNA sequence: TGTGCCAGCAGCTTATGGGAGGGGTCTGGGGCCAACGTCCTGACTTTC. It codes for CASSLWEGSGANVLTF.

With regard to this clone: Relative to the germline gene, one junction end is altered; a read error may explain this. The chain carries TRBV7-7 and TRBJ2-2, with TRBD1 as a possible D gene (5 bases). CDR1 is SSHAT and CDR2 is FNYEAQ in the germline V gene (reference sequence). The CDR3 is made up of 19 amino acids. The CDR3 nucleotides are TGTGCTAGCAGCCCTCTTATCGCTTTGTCAGGGACGAACACCGGGGAGCTGTTTTTT. Its translation is CASSPLIALSGTNTGELFF.

V gene TRBV5-6 combines with J gene TRBJ1-3, with D perhaps matching TRBD1 (6 bases). V gave up 2 bases and J gave up 0 bases, with 9 bases separating them. CDR1 SGHDT and CDR2 YYEEEE come from the germline V gene. CDR3 length: 15 residues. For the CDR3, the DNA is TGTGCCAGCAGCTTAGGGGGTTCCTCTGGAAACACCATATATTTT. As protein: CASSLGGSSGNTIYF.

The CDR3 DNA reads TGTGCCTCCCGCGGGACTAATGAAAAACTGTTTTTT. Translated, it gives CASRGTNEKLFF. The rearrangement joins TRBV30 to TRBJ1-4; D ambiguous. In germline, CDR1 is GTSNPN, CDR2 SVGIG (reference sequence). This CDR3 contains 12 residues. Trimming took off 7 bases at V and 2 bases at J, with 8 bases between the two ends.

V gene TRBV27 combines with J gene TRBJ1-2, with 9 positions matching TRBD1. Germline assignment: CDR1 MNHEY and CDR2 SMNVEV (reference sequence). The CDR3 loop spans 15 amino acids. V gave up 6 bases and J gave up 1 base; unmatched junction bases: 6. CDR3 loop: CASRKNRGRNYGYTF. The CDR3 DNA follows: TGTGCCAGCAGGAAGAACAGGGGGCGTAACTATGGCTACACCTTC.

This sequence joins TRBV7-2 and TRBJ2-2, with 8 bases identical to TRBD2. The CDR3 extends over 16 amino acids. The J segment lost 5 bases and the V segment lost 1 base, leaving 6 bases of the junction unmatched. Germline-derived CDR1 and CDR2 are SGHTA and FQGNSA. CDR3 bases: TGTGCCAGCAGCTTAGGGTCCGGGGGGGAAACCGGGGAGCTGTTTTTT. Amino acid sequence: CASSLGSGGETGELFF.

This sequence joins TRBV2 and TRBJ1-1; no firm D call. Trimming left V 10 bases short and J 1 base short, with 13 bases between. The CDR3 is 13 residues long. Looked up from germline, CDR1 is SNHLY and CDR2 is FYNNEI. The CDR3 spells CATRANRNTEAFF. The CDR3 DNA is TGTGCCACCCGAGCCAACCGGAACACTGAAGCTTTCTTT.

The DNA for the CDR3 is TGCGCCAGCAGTGAGTCGAGAACGTACGGTCTGGAGACCCAGTACTTC. This translates into CASSESRTYGLETQYF. The V call is TRBV10-1, the J call TRBJ2-5; D not resolved. Between the trimmed V and J ends, which lost 0 bases and 5 bases, there was a span of 16 bases. Looked up from germline, CDR1 is WNHNN and CDR2 is SYGVQD (reference sequence). The CDR3 has 16 residues.

With regard to this clone: A read error may account for a junction end that differs from germline. The J gene is TRBJ2-4, the V gene TRBV6-1, with no clear D. The germline CDR1 and CDR2 sequences are MNHNS and SASEGT. The CDR3 sequence is 12 residues long. CDR3 nucleotides: TGTGCCAGCATAGGAGCCAGAAACATTCAGTACTTC. This translates into CASIGARNIQYF.

The chain carries TRBV6-6 and TRBJ1-1; tentative D call: TRBD1 (5 bases). With 4 bases removed from V and 0 bases from J, the gap between germline ends came to 12 bases. Germline values: CDR1 MNHNY, CDR2 SVGAGI (reference sequence). The length of the CDR3 is 15 residues. The CDR3 nucleotides read TGTGCCAGCAGTTCCGGGGGACCGATGAACACTGAAGCTTTCTTT. Translating gives CASSSGGPMNTEAFF.

V and J are TRBV10-3 and TRBJ1-1; possible D gene TRBD1, 6 bases. The CDR3 is made up of 13 amino acids. Germline V gene sequence: CDR1 ENHRY, CDR2 SYGVKD. V lost 4 bases, J lost 8 bases, and 14 bases lay in between. CDR3 in amino acids: CAISVEGVEEAFF. CDR3 DNA sequence: TGTGCCATCAGTGTCGAGGGGGTGGAAGAAGCTTTCTTT.

This clone has just one count. This chain links TRBV2 with TRBJ1-2; 7 positions match TRBD1. J was trimmed by 5 bases and V by 7 bases; bases with no gene match: 10. This CDR3 has 14 amino acids. Germline V gives CDR1 SNHLY, CDR2 FYNNEI. The CDR3: CASTQTRGFYGYTF. The CDR3 DNA is TGTGCCAGCACTCAAACCAGGGGGTTTTATGGCTACACCTTC.

The chain links TRBV5-1 to TRBJ2-1; 9 nucleotides match TRBD2. This CDR3 spans 14 amino acids. The junction had 13 bases not matched to a gene; V was cut back by 4 bases and J by 14 bases. From germline, CDR1 is SGHRS and CDR2 YFSETQ. The CDR3 DNA reads TGCGCCAGCAGCCGGACCTCGTTGGGACTAGCTAAGTTCTTC. Its translation is CASSRTSLGLAKFF.

The chain is built from TRBV28 and TRBJ1-1; TRBD1 might be the D (5 bases). Trimming left V 1 base short and J 0 bases short, with 9 bases between. Per the germline V gene, CDR1 is MDHEN and CDR2 is SYDVKM. The CDR3 loop spans 15 amino acids. CDR3 protein: CASSLSGPLNTEAFF. The CDR3 DNA is TGTGCCAGCAGTTTATCAGGGCCCCTGAACACTGAAGCTTTCTTT.

The rearrangement uses TRBV12-2 and TRBJ2-5; the tabulated D call, TRBD2, remains unverified against the DNA. TRBV12-2 is a pseudogene segment. The CDR3 has 16 residues. CDR3 in amino acids: CASRLETSGRGETQYF. CDR3 DNA sequence: TGTGCAAGTCGCTTAGAGACTAGCGGGAGGGGGGAGACCCAGTACTTC.

The CDR3 DNA follows: TGTGCCAGCAGTCCCCATTTTTTTCCGGGGGAGACCCAGTACTTC. Translated, it gives CASSPHFFPGETQYF. The V call is TRBV27, the J call TRBJ2-5; a weak D match, TRBD2 (5 bases). Germline-derived CDR1 and CDR2 are MNHEY and SMNVEV (reference sequence). The CDR3 spans 15 residues. Trimming left V 5 bases short and J 5 bases short, with 18 bases between.

The J gene is TRBJ2-2, the V gene TRBV5-4; 8 bases are a match to TRBD2. CDR1 SGHNT and CDR2 YYREEE come from the germline V gene (reference sequence). The CDR3 spans 15 residues. The V and J ends lost 3 bases and 4 bases, in that order; junction bases with no gene match: 5. DNA for the CDR3: TGTGCCAGCAGCTGGGGACTAGTAGGCACCGGGGAGCTGTTTTTT. Protein sequence: CASSWGLVGTGELFF. Full variable domain (rest looked up from reference TRBV5-4 and TRBJ2-2): ETGVTQSPTHLIKTRGQQVTLRCSSQSGHNTVSWYQQALGQGPQFIFQYYREEENGRGNFPPRFSGLQFPNYSSELNVNALELDDSALYLCASSWGLVGTGELFFGEGSRLTVL.

The rearrangement links TRBV19 to TRBJ1-2; D not resolved. V was cut by 3 bases and J by 4 bases, with 12 bases left in between. The CDR3 totals 14 residues. CDR1 is LNHDA and CDR2 is SQIVND in the germline V gene (reference sequence). Here the CDR3 DNA reads TGTGCCAGTAGTATTAATTCGGCGGGCTATGGCTACACCTTC. Encoded protein: CASSINSAGYGYTF.

The V gene is TRBV7-8, the J gene TRBJ1-5, with TRBD1 matching over 7 bases. Trimming cost V 2 bases and J 3 bases; bases outside gene matches: 13. There are 18 residues in the CDR3. Per germline, CDR1 SGHVS and CDR2 FQNEAQ. The CDR3 DNA is TGTGCCAGCAGCTTAACAAGGGGGCCGGACGGGGACAATCAGCCCCAGCATTTT. The encoded protein is CASSLTRGPDGDNQPQHF.

The CDR3 bases are TGTGCCAGCAGTTTCCTAGCGGGGGTAGGAGAGCAGTTCTTC. Protein product: CASSFLAGVGEQFF. The chain couples TRBV28 to TRBJ2-1; 10 bases fit TRBD2. The CDR3 is made up of 14 amino acids. J lost 10 bases, V lost 3 bases, and 6 bases had no gene match. In germline, CDR1 is MDHEN, CDR2 SYDVKM. Full variable domain (outside the CDR3, taken from reference TRBV28 and TRBJ2-1): DVKVTQSSRYLVKRTGEKVFLECVQDMDHENMFWYRQDPGLGLRLIYFSYDVKMKEKGDIPEGYSVSREKKERFSLILESASTNQTSMYLCASSFLAGVGEQFFGPGTRLTVL.

The chain couples TRBV7-9 to TRBJ2-1; D uncertain. The germline V and J ends were trimmed by 0 bases and 4 bases, with 10 bases remaining between them. Germline V CDR1 and CDR2: SEHNR, FQNEAQ (reference sequence). The CDR3 spans 15 residues. CDR3 region: CASSLALGGYNEQFF. CDR3 coding DNA: TGTGCCAGCAGCTTAGCCCTAGGTGGTTACAATGAGCAGTTCTTC.

The chain combines TRBV19 with TRBJ2-7; 11 bases map to TRBD1. With 5 bases clipped from V and 4 bases from J, the junction kept 4 bases outside the gene matches. Germline loops: CDR1 LNHDA, CDR2 SQIVND (reference sequence). CDR3 size: 14 residues. The chain's CDR3 is CASSAGTGGYEQYF. The CDR3 nucleotides read TGTGCCAGTAGTGCGGGGACAGGGGGATACGAGCAGTACTTC. The entire variable domain, with the rest obtained from reference TRBV19 and TRBJ2-7, is as follows: DGGITQSPKYLFRKEGQNVTLSCEQNLNHDAMYWYRQDPGQGLRLIYYSQIVNDFQKGDIAEGYSVSREKKESFPLTVTSAQKNPTAFYLCASSAGTGGYEQYFGPGTRLTVT.

In its sample, this clone was seen once. This rearrangement joins TRBV30 to TRBJ2-1, with D possibly matching TRBD2 (5 bases). CDR1 and CDR2 (germline): GTSNPN, SVGIG (reference sequence). V dropped 6 bases and J dropped 6 bases, with 15 bases sitting between them. There are 13 residues in the CDR3. The CDR3 DNA reads TGTGCCTGTGGACTTGCAGGCGGCAATGAGCAGTTCTTC. The encoded protein is CACGLAGGNEQFF.